Listed below are T cell receptor beta chains from one sample, sequenced in a study of human T cells and chemical hapten exposure. From the RACE reads, TCRdb called clonotypes with MiXCR, one entry per CDR3 protein. The sample has more than 70,000 distinct CDR3 sequences, around 10% seen once. Source: whole blood, taken in connection with sensitization to the hapten diphenylcyclopropenone (DPC). Receptors were obtained from a man younger than 35 with alopecia areata. Some clones in this sample may be carry-over from other donors' samples. Each CDR3 is given with its conserved first and last residue. A D gene is named only where the DNA matches it firmly. Clone size, where shown, is once, few, many, or a class for clones that have expanded.

j_call v_call clone_size d_call cdr3_nt cdr3_aa
TRBJ1-2 TRBV18 few . TGTGCCAGCTTTAGACCGGGGGATAACTATGGCTACACCTTC CASFRPGDNYGYTF
TRBJ1-1 TRBV20-1 many . TGCAGTGCTAGAGATTGGGGGGCGAACACTGAAGCTTTCTTT CSARDWGANTEAFF
TRBJ1-2 TRBV6-5 few . TGTGCCAGCAGTTACTCAGCCAGGGGAGGCTATGGCTACACCTTC CASSYSARGGYGYTF
TRBJ2-3 TRBV9 many TRBD2 TGTGCCAGCAGCGTTACGACTAGCGGGGGCGCAGATACGCAGTATTTT CASSVTTSGGADTQYF
TRBJ1-1 TRBV5-1 many . TGCGCCAGCAGCTACACGCAAAGAGCGGGGTTTAACACTGAAGCTTTCTTT CASSYTQRAGFNTEAFF
TRBJ1-5 TRBV20-1 many . TGCAGTGCTAGAGTTGAAAATAGGGACTCCTATCAGCCCCAGCATTTT CSARVENRDSYQPQHF
TRBJ2-7 TRBV6-2/TRBV6-3 many . TGTGCCAGCAACCGCCGCTCCTACGAGCAGTACTTC CASNRRSYEQYF
TRBJ1-1 TRBV6-2/TRBV6-3 many TRBD1 TGTGCCAGCAGTTCCGCAAGACAGGGAGGCATCACTGAAGCTTTCTTT CASSSARQGGITEAFF
TRBJ2-3 TRBV11-2 many TRBD1 TGTGCCAGCAGCTTAGAAGAGGGACAGTTCACAGATACGCAGTATTTT CASSLEEGQFTDTQYF
TRBJ2-5 TRBV5-1 . . TGCGCCAGCAGCCCGGGAATCCGGGTAGAGACCCAGTACTTC CASSPGIRVETQYF
TRBJ1-2 TRBV7-2 many . TGTGCCAGCAGCTCCCGGGGGGCCGTATATGGCTACACCTTC CASSSRGAVYGYTF
TRBJ2-3 TRBV7-3 . . TGTGCCAGCAGCTTAGGCCATTCCACAGATACGCAGTATTTT CASSLGHSTDTQYF
TRBJ2-7 TRBV3-1 . . TGTGCCAGCAGCCAAGGGTCTAACCCCTACGAGCAGTACTTC CASSQGSNPYEQYF
TRBJ2-7 TRBV9 . . TGTGCCAGCAGCGTAGGTGAACCAGGTTCGTACGAGCAGTACTTC CASSVGEPGSYEQYF
TRBJ2-5 TRBV11-2 many . TGTGCCAGCAGCTTCAGCGGGTCGGGTCGGGAGACCCAGTACTTC CASSFSGSGRETQYF
TRBJ1-5 TRBV6-4 . . TGTGCCAGCAGTGCGTTTCCAGGGGGCAATCAGCCCCAGCATTTT CASSAFPGGNQPQHF
TRBJ2-1 TRBV11-2 many . TGTGCCAGCAGCTTATTTCTTAGGGTTACCTACAATGAGCAGTTCTTC CASSLFLRVTYNEQFF
TRBJ1-1 TRBV19 few . TGTGCCAGCCTAACAGGGAAGGACACTGAAGCTTTCTTT CASLTGKDTEAFF
TRBJ2-2 TRBV29-1 . . TGCAGCGTTGAGTTTCAGGGGACCAAGTCCGGGGAGCTGTTTTTT CSVEFQGTKSGELFF
TRBJ1-6 TRBV10-2 few TRBD1 TGCGCCAGCAAGGACAGGGGCGTATTCTATAATTCACCCCTCCACTTT CASKDRGVFYNSPLHF
TRBJ2-3 TRBV29-1 many . TGCAGCGTTGAAATCCAGGGCCAAGATACGCAGTATTTT CSVEIQGQDTQYF
TRBJ1-5 TRBV10-2 . . TGCGCCAGCAGTGAGTCCCACATCGATCAGCCCCAGCATTTT CASSESHIDQPQHF